The rows below give T cell receptor beta chains drawn from one sample of a study of cytomegalovirus exposure and HLA in healthy donors. Libraries were prepared by immunoSEQ multiplex PCR; TCRdb keeps only in-frame clonotypes and omits some of them. The table lists approximately 130,000 clones, 60% to 85% of them singletons. Material for sequencing was PBMCs. Every receptor here comes from a man younger than 45 in good health and CMV-seronegative. Each CDR3 is given without its conserved first and last residue.

cdr3_length	v_call	j_call	cdr3_aa
13	TRBV7-2	TRBJ1-6	ASRPRIAENSPLH
13	TRBV9	TRBJ2-7	ASSVEGQASYEQY
13	TRBV11-2	TRBJ2-2	ASSFQGPNTGELF
13	TRBV6-1	TRBJ1-5	ASSDRVSSNQPQH
14	TRBV6-5	TRBJ1-1	ASSYISGQGVSEAF
13	TRBV10-1	TRBJ2-1	ASSQGGSSYNEQF
10	TRBV10-3	TRBJ1-1	AISVTEGEAF
13	TRBV4-2	TRBJ2-1	ASSQGGGAYNEQF
14	TRBV29-1	TRBJ2-2	SAGGRGGENTGELF
13	TRBV7-6	TRBJ2-7	ASSLANRHVYEQY
11	TRBV28	TRBJ2-5	ASFEAGQETQY
15	TRBV10-2	TRBJ2-1	ASSDLAGGPRENEQF
12	TRBV11-2	TRBJ2-5	ASSTRGSEETQY
12	TRBV28	TRBJ1-2	ASSIPQGVGGNT
14	TRBV19	TRBJ2-1	ASRRGKGNDYNEQF
11	TRBV12-5	TRBJ1-5	ASAPGGNQPQH
12	TRBV19	TRBJ2-7	ASSRGTVMDEQY
11	TRBV5-5	TRBJ2-7	ASSLTGGYEQY
12	TRBV19	TRBJ1-1	ASSIGQLNTEAF
11	TRBV29-1	TRBJ1-4	SGRDSPNEKLF
13	TRBV9	TRBJ2-5	ASSVVGGFQETQY
11	TRBV7-9	TRBJ2-2	ASSQQGPGELF
11	TRBV6-1	.	ATVVQGVYEQY
13	TRBV7-9	TRBJ2-1	ASSSGTGAYNEQF
11	TRBV15	TRBJ2-5	ATSRDNIETQY
14	TRBV12-5	TRBJ2-1	ASGPDYAGQNNEQF